This TCR beta chain was recovered during a study of response to subunit inactivated influenza vaccine. TCRdb re-derived calls from the RT-PCR reads in MiXCR, one entry per CDR3 protein. The table records roughly 540,000 distinct CDR3 sequences, approximately 24% of them present only once. These data are also associated with another study on T cells expressing NK-cell markers. That source reports: The TCR beta cDNA came from 5'RACE template switching with UMIs.

The input for sequencing was CD4+ T cells sorted from PBMCs, taken less than 13 days after vaccination. The TCR sequence derives from a man aged 45-65 years who received an inactivated influenza vaccine.

The CDR3 is CASSSTWGGDRALEAFF. The DNA of the CDR3 is TGTGCCAGCAGTTCAACCTGGGGCGGGGACAGGGCTCTTGAAGCTTTCTTT. The chain employs TRBV28 and TRBJ1-1; 9 bases fit TRBD1. The CDR3 is 17 residues long. CDR1 and CDR2 (germline): MDHEN, SYDVKM. The V segment lost 4 bases and the J segment 7 bases; nucleotides outside the gene matches: 16.